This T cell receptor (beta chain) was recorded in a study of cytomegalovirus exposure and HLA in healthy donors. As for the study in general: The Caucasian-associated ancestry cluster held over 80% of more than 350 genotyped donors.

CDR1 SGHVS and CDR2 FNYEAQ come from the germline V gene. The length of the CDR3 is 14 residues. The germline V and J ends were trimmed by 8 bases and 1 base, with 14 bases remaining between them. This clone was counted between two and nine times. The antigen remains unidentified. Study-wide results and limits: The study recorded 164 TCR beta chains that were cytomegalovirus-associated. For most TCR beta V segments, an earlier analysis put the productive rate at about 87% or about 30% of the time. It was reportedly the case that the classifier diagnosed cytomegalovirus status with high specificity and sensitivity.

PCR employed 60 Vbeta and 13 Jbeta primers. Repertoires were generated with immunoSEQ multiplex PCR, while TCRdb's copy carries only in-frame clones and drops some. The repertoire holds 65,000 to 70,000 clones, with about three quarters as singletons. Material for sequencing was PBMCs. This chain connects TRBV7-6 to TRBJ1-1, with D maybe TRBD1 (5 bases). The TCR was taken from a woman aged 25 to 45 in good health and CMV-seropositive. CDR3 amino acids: CASGGGGKNTEAFF. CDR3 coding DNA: TGTGCCAGCGGTGGGGGGGGAAAGAACACTGAAGCTTTCTTT.